This T cell receptor (beta chain) was found in a study of T cells in Graves' hyperthyroidism and ophthalmopathy. What was amplified from RNA transcripts were TCR beta CDR3 regions. The HTBI primer set drove a first-round RT-PCR of the TCR CDR3. TCRdb called the multiplex PCR reads again in MiXCR, with one record for every CDR3 protein. The table lists hundreds of thousands of distinct CDR3 sequences, approximately 15% of them singletons. This CDR3 region has 16 residues. V shed 0 bases and J shed 2 bases, with 9 bases lying between them. CDR1 and CDR2 (germline): SGHRS, YFSETQ. This clonotype was detected a few times. Diagnoses rested on clinical symptoms, serum thyroxine and TRAb, thyroid ultrasound and orbital computed tomography.

The rearrangement uses TRBV5-1 and TRBJ2-6, with unresolved D. The clonotype comes from a middle-aged woman with Graves' ophthalmopathy. The sequenced material came from blood. CDR3 residues: CASSLDDYPGANVLTF. The CDR3 DNA is TGCGCCAGCAGCTTGGATGATTACCCTGGGGCCAACGTCCTGACTTTC.